These 6 T cell receptor beta chains came from one sample sequenced in a study of T cells after yellow fever vaccination. TCRdb redid the calling of the 5' RACE reads with MiXCR, one entry per CDR3 protein. The table includes 620,000 or so distinct CDR3 sequences, over 9% detected once. The material sequenced was PBMCs, taken on the day of the yellow fever booster vaccination. The receptors derive from a man aged 30 to 39 who received the YFV17D yellow fever vaccine.

This clonotype showed up just a few times. The J gene is TRBJ2-1, the V gene TRBV28, with TRBD1 identical over 7 bases. Germline loops: CDR1 MDHEN, CDR2 SYDVKM. The CDR3 is 13 amino acids. Trimming took 2 bases from V and 12 from J; bases not matched to a gene: 7. In DNA, the CDR3 is TGTGCCAGCAGTTTAGAGATGACAGGGTGGCAGTTCTTC. It is translated as CASSLEMTGWQFF.

The chain recombines TRBV6-2 or TRBV6-3 with TRBJ2-7; no firm D call. CDR3 length: 12 amino acids. Germline V gene data show CDR1 as MNHEY and CDR2 as SVGEGT. Trimming shortened V by 5 bases and J by 6 bases, and 11 bases separated the two germline ends. CDR3: CASSLQGAEQYF. The CDR3 DNA reads as TGTGCCAGCAGTCTACAAGGTGCCGAGCAGTACTTC.

The chain joins TRBV7-9 to TRBJ1-4; D unresolved. The germline V gene has CDR1 SEHNR and CDR2 FQNEAQ (reference sequence). V lost 3 bases and J lost 8, with 16 bases in between. There are 15 residues in the CDR3. The CDR3 DNA sequence: TGTGCCAGCAGCTTTGTTCCGGGGAAGAGCGAAAAACTGTTTTTT. Translated, it gives CASSFVPGKSEKLFF.

This clonotype has more than one count but fewer than ten. The chain is built from TRBV5-6 and TRBJ2-5; D not certain. This CDR3 region has 12 residues. Germline V gives CDR1 SGHDT, CDR2 YYEEEE. V gave up 1 base and J gave up 3 bases, with 4 bases separating them. The chain's CDR3 is CASSLSKETQYF. CDR3 DNA sequence: TGTGCCAGCAGCTTGTCCAAAGAGACCCAGTACTTC.

This clonotype has just a few counts. The genes are TRBV5-1 and TRBJ2-1; 7 positions agree with TRBD2. The ends lost 4 bases at V and 15 bases at J; junction bases unmatched: 16. The CDR3 covers 14 residues. Germline assignment: CDR1 SGHRS and CDR2 YFSETQ. CDR3 sequence: CASSHERDRGWRFF. CDR3 nucleotide sequence: TGCGCCAGCAGCCATGAGCGGGATCGGGGTTGGCGGTTCTTC.

The CDR3, as DNA: TGTGCCAGCAGCTTAGATCTTAGCGGGAACCAAGAGACCCAGTACTTC. Protein product: CASSLDLSGNQETQYF. The V and J genes are TRBV11-2 and TRBJ2-5, with 8 nucleotides matching TRBD2. V lost 0 bases to trimming and J lost 0 bases; unmatched junction nucleotides: 3. The CDR3 spans 16 residues. CDR1 and CDR2 from the germline V gene are SGHAT and FQNNGV.